This T cell receptor beta chain was captured in a study of blood T cell repertoires in COVID-19. About the research overall: Italy, Spain and the United States were the sources of the convalescent and acute COVID-19 samples.

This table comes from immunoSEQ multiplex PCR, and its TCRdb copy is limited to in-frame clones, with some not included. The repertoire includes roughly 520,000 clones, roughly 90% of them detected once, and about 1.7% sits in the top ten. Germline V gives CDR1 SGHDT, CDR2 YYEEEE. The CDR3 has 15 amino acids. Deletions cut 2 bases from V and 7 bases from J, with 13 bases between. Cohorts were based on clinical histories the participants reported. Two negative PCRs, clearance, or symptom resolution had been documented for recovered Cohort 3 donors. This chain links TRBV5-6 with TRBJ1-6; possibly TRBD1 for D (6 bases). Sample: PBMCs or T cells enriched from blood (not recorded which). This clonotype was sampled from a woman between 40 and 55 years old who had recovered from COVID-19. In DNA, the CDR3 is TGTGCCAGCAGCTTTGTCGACAGGCAAAATTCACCCCTCCACTTT. Residues: CASSFVDRQNSPLHF.